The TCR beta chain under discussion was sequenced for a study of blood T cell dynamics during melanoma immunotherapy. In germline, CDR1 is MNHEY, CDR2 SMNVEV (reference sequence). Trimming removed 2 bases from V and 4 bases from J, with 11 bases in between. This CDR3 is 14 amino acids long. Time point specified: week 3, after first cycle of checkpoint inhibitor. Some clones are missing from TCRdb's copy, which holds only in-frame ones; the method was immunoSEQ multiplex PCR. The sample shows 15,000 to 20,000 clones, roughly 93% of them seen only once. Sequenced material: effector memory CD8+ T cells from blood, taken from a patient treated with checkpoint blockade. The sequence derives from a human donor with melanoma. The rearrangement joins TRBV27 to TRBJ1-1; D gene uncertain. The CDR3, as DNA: TGTGCCAGCAGTTTAAGGCATGAAAGCACTGAAGCTTTCTTT. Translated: CASSLRHESTEAFF.